The rows below give T cell receptor beta chains drawn from one sample of a study of blood T cell dynamics during melanoma immunotherapy. The table came from immunoSEQ multiplex PCR; TCRdb's copy has only in-frame clones and leaves some out. The data hold tens of thousands of clones, with 87% observed a single time. Source: blood, taken from a patient treated with checkpoint blockade. These receptors were taken from a human donor with melanoma. Both conserved end residues are part of each CDR3. A D gene is named only where the DNA matches it firmly. Clone size is given for some rows only: seen once, a few or many times, or a class if the clone is expanded.

V gene,clone size,J gene,D gene,CDR3 DNA,CDR3 protein
TRBV28,-,TRBJ1-1,TRBD1,TGTGCCAGCACCAGGGACAGGGAAGCTTTCTTT,CASTRDREAFF
TRBV19,-,TRBJ1-5,TRBD1,TGTGCCAGTAGTACCTCCTACCAGACAGGGTCCCAAGTGGAGCCCCAGCATTTT,CASSTSYQTGSQVEPQHF
TRBV10-3,-,TRBJ2-7,-,TGTGCCATCAAGGGACTGAGCTCCTACGAGCAGTACTTC,CAIKGLSSYEQYF
TRBV6-5,few,TRBJ1-2,-,TGTGCCAGCAGTTACAACCCGGACATCCCAATCGGCTACACCTTC,CASSYNPDIPIGYTF
TRBV30,-,TRBJ1-5,-,TGTGCCTGGAGACCCCCGGGGAGGAATATACAGCCCCAGCATTTT,CAWRPPGRNIQPQHF
TRBV7-7,-,TRBJ2-1,TRBD2,TGTGCCAGCAGCCTAATAGCGGGAGACAATGAGCAGTTCTTC,CASSLIAGDNEQFF
TRBV14,few,TRBJ2-2,-,TGTGCCAGCAGCCAAGTGAGGGGAACCGGGGAGCTGTTTTTT,CASSQVRGTGELFF
TRBV9,-,TRBJ2-1,TRBD2,TGTGCCAGCAGCGCCGAGATGATCGGGACTAGCGATAATGAGCAGTTCTTC,CASSAEMIGTSDNEQFF
TRBV2,few,TRBJ1-2,-,TGTGCCAGCAGTGGCCCCGAGAACTATGGCTACACCTTC,CASSGPENYGYTF
TRBV13,-,TRBJ2-5,-,TGTGCCAGCAGCTTATATCCCCCCTTTGCGGAAGAGACCCAGTACTTC,CASSLYPPFAEETQYF
TRBV2,-,TRBJ2-5,-,TGTGCCAGCAGTGAAGAATGGGGGGTCGGGGAGACCCAGTACTTC,CASSEEWGVGETQYF
TRBV7-2,few,TRBJ2-3,-,TGTGCCAGCAGCTTAGGCCCAGGGATGCATACGCAGTATTTT,CASSLGPGMHTQYF
TRBV6-1,-,TRBJ2-7,-,TGTGCCAGCAGTGGGCCCTACGAGCAGTACTTC,CASSGPYEQYF
TRBV14,-,TRBJ2-7,TRBD2,TGTGCCGGCAGCCAAGAGACCCCTTTGGGACTAGCGGGAGGTGCCCGCGAGCAGTACTTC,CAGSQETPLGLAGGAREQYF
TRBV6-6,-,TRBJ2-2,TRBD1,TGTGCCATCCTCAGGGGGTCCGGGGAGCTGTTTTTT,CAILRGSGELFF
TRBV21-1,-,TRBJ1-1,-,TGTGCCAGCAGCCCTGCAGGGCAAAACACTGAAGCTTTCTTT,CASSPAGQNTEAFF
TRBV11-3,-,TRBJ2-3,-,TGTGCCAGCAACAGGGAAAACGGCGCGCGGTATTTT,CASNRENGARYF
TRBV9,-,TRBJ2-1,-,TGTGCCAGCAGCGTAGAACGGGGGCCACTTTTCAATGAGCAGTTCTTC,CASSVERGPLFNEQFF
TRBV6-1,-,TRBJ1-6,-,TGTGCCAGCAGACTAGGACAGCATAATTCACCCCTCCACTTT,CASRLGQHNSPLHF
TRBV29-1,once,TRBJ2-1,-,TGCAGCGTTGTAACCCTCCTCCCGGGGAGGACCTCCTACAATGAGCAGTTCTTC,CSVVTLLPGRTSYNEQFF
TRBV28,-,TRBJ1-1,TRBD1,TGTGCCAGCATAGCCAGGGGGGTTGAAGCTTTCTTT,CASIARGVEAFF
TRBV7-6,-,TRBJ2-5,-,TGTGCCAGCAGCGAGAGACCCGATGAGACCCAGTACTTC,CASSERPDETQYF
TRBV27,-,TRBJ2-7,-,TGTGCCAGCAGTTTAACAGTGAGAGAAGGTGAGCAGTACTTC,CASSLTVREGEQYF
TRBV20-1,-,TRBJ1-2,-,TGCAGTGCTAAAGATCGCTATGGCTACACCTTC,CSAKDRYGYTF
TRBV10-3,-,TRBJ2-7,-,TGTGCCATCAGTGAAGTGGGAGCCTCCTACGAGCAGTACTTC,CAISEVGASYEQYF
TRBV4-1,-,TRBJ1-4,-,TGCGCCAGCAGCCAAGCCCCCGGGACGGCATATGAAAAACTGTTTTTT,CASSQAPGTAYEKLFF
TRBV27,-,TRBJ2-7,-,TGTGCCAGCAGTAAGGGACTCATCAACGCCCCGGGCGAGCAGTACTTC,CASSKGLINAPGEQYF